These 26 T cell receptor beta chains were all obtained from the same sample, sequenced in a study of blood T cell repertoires in COVID-19. Some clones are missing from TCRdb's copy, which holds only in-frame ones; the method was immunoSEQ multiplex PCR. There are approximately 670,000 clones in the sample; approximately 90% occur only once, and more than 0.25% lies in the top ten. The sample was peripheral blood. The receptors come from a woman under 30 with acute or convalescent COVID-19.

The chain has TRBV6-5 and TRBJ1-4; D unclear. Germline values: CDR1 MNHEY, CDR2 SVGAGI. This CDR3 comprises 12 residues. The V gene lost 3 bases and the J gene lost 7 bases, with 6 bases spanning the gap. The CDR3: CASSYLGEKLFF. DNA for the CDR3: TGTGCCAGCAGTTATCTAGGTGAAAAACTGTTTTTT.

This chain links TRBV19 with TRBJ1-5; 7 positions agree with TRBD1. The junction had 13 bases not matched to a gene; V was cut back by 10 bases and J by 4 bases. Per the germline V gene, CDR1 is LNHDA and CDR2 is SQIVND (reference sequence). This CDR3 spans 15 amino acids. The CDR3 spells CATWTGTGKNQPQHF. For the CDR3, the DNA is TGTGCCACCTGGACAGGAACAGGGAAAAATCAGCCCCAGCATTTT. Complete variable domain (other parts from reference TRBV19 and TRBJ1-5): DGGITQSPKYLFRKEGQNVTLSCEQNLNHDAMYWYRQDPGQGLRLIYYSQIVNDFQKGDIAEGYSVSREKKESFPLTVTSAQKNPTAFYLCATWTGTGKNQPQHFGDGTRLSIL.

The chain uses TRBV27 and TRBJ2-7; weak D call: TRBD1 (6 bases). Germline lookup yields CDR1 MNHEY and CDR2 SMNVEV (reference sequence). This CDR3 spans 14 amino acids. V lost 6 bases to trimming and J lost 0 bases, with 12 bases between them. The CDR3 spells CASRTDSISYEQYF. CDR3 in DNA: TGTGCCAGCAGAACGGACAGTATCTCCTACGAGCAGTACTTC.

The chain carries TRBV4-2 and TRBJ2-2, with TRBD2 matching 12 bases. The trim removed 6 bases at V and 4 bases at J, leaving 6 bases unmatched. CDR3 size: 16 residues. Germline V gene data show CDR1 as LGHNA and CDR2 as YNFKEQ. CDR3 nucleotide sequence: TGTGCCAGCAGACCCACTAGCGGGGGGATCACCGGGGAGCTGTTTTTT. Residues: CASRPTSGGITGELFF.

The chain combines TRBV12-3 or TRBV12-4 with TRBJ1-1, with unresolved D. The CDR3 spans 12 residues. The V end was cut by 7 bases, the J end by 10 bases, with 16 bases between. CDR3 sequence reads: CASTLTGLGAFF. DNA for the CDR3: TGTGCCAGCACCTTAACGGGTTTGGGAGCTTTCTTT.

J is TRBJ1-6 and V is TRBV7-9; TRBD1 agrees at 10 bases. With 5 bases clipped from V and 10 bases from J, the junction kept 8 bases outside the gene matches. The CDR3 spans 15 residues. Per germline, CDR1 SEHNR and CDR2 FQNEAQ (reference sequence). This CDR3 reads CASSRDRGQGSPLHF. CDR3 coding DNA: TGTGCCAGCAGCAGAGACAGGGGGCAAGGATCACCCCTCCACTTT.

This chain joins TRBV28 and TRBJ1-2; D uncertain. Between the trimmed V and J ends, which lost 7 bases and 4 bases, there was a span of 16 bases. Germline CDR1 and CDR2: MDHEN and SYDVKM. This CDR3 region has 14 residues. DNA of the CDR3: TGTGCCAGCACTCGGTTCCTGATCCCCTATGGCTACACCTTC. Protein product: CASTRFLIPYGYTF.

The chain uses TRBV2 and TRBJ1-5; 7 nucleotides align to TRBD1. The J segment lost 5 bases and the V segment lost 7 bases, leaving 8 bases of the junction unmatched. This CDR3 has 14 amino acids. Germline CDR1 SNHLY, CDR2 FYNNEI. The CDR3 DNA reads TGTGCCAGCAATGCCGGGACAGATTATCAGCCCCAGCATTTT. It codes for CASNAGTDYQPQHF.

This clone occurred once. The chain is built from TRBV5-1 and TRBJ2-5, with a weak D call TRBD1 (6 bases). Germline V lookup: CDR1 SGHRS, CDR2 YFSETQ. V was trimmed by 5 bases and J by 3 bases, leaving 29 bases between them. The CDR3 spans 19 residues. The DNA for the CDR3 is TGCGCCAGCAGTACAGGGTTTTATGAGAAACCGCCCCATGAAGAGACCCAGTACTTC. This encodes CASSTGFYEKPPHEETQYF.

This clone was found once. A read error may produce the germline difference seen at one junction end. This chain joins TRBV28 and TRBJ1-5; D might be TRBD1 (5 bases). Germline CDR1 is MDHEN and CDR2 is SYDVKM. This CDR3 is 14 amino acids long. In nucleotides, the CDR3 is TGTGCCAGCTGTTTTGGAGGGGTGGGACAGCCCCAGCATTTT. Encoded protein: CASCFGGVGQPQHF. The full variable domain, completed using reference TRBV28 and TRBJ1-5, is DVKVTQSSRYLVKRTGEKVFLECVQDMDHENMFWYRQDPGLGLRLIYFSYDVKMKEKGDIPEGYSVSREKKERFSLILESASTNQTSMYLCASCFGGVGQPQHFGDGTRLSIL.

This clone was observed once. The chain is built from TRBV2 and TRBJ2-5; possible D gene TRBD2, 5 bases. CDR3 size: 13 residues. CDR1 is SNHLY and CDR2 is FYNNEI in the germline V gene. With 5 bases removed from V and 4 bases from J, the gap between germline ends came to 11 bases. DNA of the CDR3: TGTGCCAGCAGTAGGCGGAGGACAGAGACCCAGTACTTC. Protein sequence: CASSRRRTETQYF.

A word on this clone: Other nucleotide sequences in the sample specify the same CDR3. This chain uses TRBV29-1 with TRBJ1-3; TRBD1 is a possible D gene (5 bases). Per the germline V gene, CDR1 is SQVTM and CDR2 is ANQGSEA. The germline V and J ends were trimmed by 1 base and 7 bases, with 11 bases remaining between them. The CDR3 is made up of 13 amino acids. The CDR3 loop reads CSVEAGLGNTIYF. CDR3 bases: TGCAGCGTTGAAGCGGGACTCGGGAACACCATATATTTT.

This rearrangement joins TRBV27 to TRBJ1-4; TRBD1 aligns across 7 bases. This CDR3 contains 15 residues. The V segment lost 5 bases and the J segment 7 bases; nucleotides outside the gene matches: 10. The germline V gene encodes CDR1 MNHEY and CDR2 SMNVEV (reference sequence). CDR3 nucleotides: TGTGCCAGCAGTGCAGGACAGGAGAGATTTGAAAAACTGTTTTTT. Protein sequence: CASSAGQERFEKLFF.

This clone was seen a handful of times. This chain joins TRBV14 and TRBJ2-2; TRBD1 agrees at 12 bases. Germline lookup yields CDR1 SGHDN and CDR2 FVKESK. The CDR3 length is 18 residues. The ends lost 1 base at V and 7 bases at J; junction bases unmatched: 10. This CDR3 reads CASSQAPGQGAVVGELFF. CDR3 nucleotide sequence: TGTGCCAGCAGCCAAGCCCCGGGACAGGGGGCGGTTGTCGGGGAGCTGTTTTTT.

This clone was seen a handful of times. The rearrangement links TRBV2 to TRBJ1-2, with TRBD1 identical over 9 bases. The trim removed 7 bases at V and 4 bases at J, leaving 10 bases unmatched. This CDR3 contains 15 residues. The V gene's germline CDR1 is SNHLY and CDR2 FYNNEI. The CDR3 protein is CASILRTGAAYGYTF. DNA of the CDR3: TGTGCCAGCATCCTAAGGACAGGGGCGGCCTATGGCTACACCTTC. The variable domain in full, completed from reference TRBV2 and TRBJ1-2, reads EPEVTQTPSHQVTQMGQEVILRCVPISNHLYFYWYRQILGQKVEFLVSFYNNEISEKSEIFDDQFSVERPDGSNFTLKIRSTKLEDSAMYFCASILRTGAAYGYTFGSGTRLTVV.

The chain combines TRBV9 with TRBJ1-2, with no clear D. With 3 bases removed from V and 3 bases from J, the gap between germline ends came to 15 bases. In germline, CDR1 is SGDLS, CDR2 YYNGEE. The CDR3 sequence is 15 residues long. The CDR3 bases are TGTGCCAGCAGCGAAAGTACGGCGGGAGACTATGGCTACACCTTC. It is translated as CASSESTAGDYGYTF.

This sequence joins TRBV6-1 and TRBJ1-2, with 8 bases fitting TRBD1. With V trimmed by 2 bases and J by 4 bases, 9 bases remained unmatched. CDR3 size: 16 residues. The germline gives CDR1 MNHNS, CDR2 SASEGT. The CDR3 DNA sequence: TGTGCCAGCAGTGAATCTCCCGACAGGGGCGGCTATGGCTACACCTTC. This encodes CASSESPDRGGYGYTF.

The rearrangement joins TRBV29-1 to TRBJ1-2; no firm D call. Germline V lookup: CDR1 SQVTM, CDR2 ANQGSEA. The CDR3 runs to 14 residues. Trimming removed 1 base from V and 8 bases from J, with 17 bases in between. CDR3 sequence (DNA): TGCAGCGTTGAAGGTGTCCGGAGTTCCCAGGGCTACACCTTC. Its protein is CSVEGVRSSQGYTF.

V gene TRBV9 combines with J gene TRBJ1-2, with 8 bases identical to TRBD1. The junction had 7 bases not matched to a gene; V was cut back by 4 bases and J by 2 bases. The CDR3 spans 15 residues. Germline V lookup: CDR1 SGDLS, CDR2 YYNGEE. CDR3: CASSPRTGTNYGYTF. CDR3 nucleotide sequence: TGTGCCAGCAGCCCGCGGACAGGGACGAACTATGGCTACACCTTC.

This chain links TRBV5-5 with TRBJ1-1; possible D gene TRBD1, 5 bases. The ends were cut back, 5 bases at V and 1 base at J, with 9 bases in the middle. The V gene's germline CDR1 is SGHKS and CDR2 YYEKEE (reference sequence). The CDR3 totals 13 residues. The DNA of the CDR3 is TGTGCCAGCAGTTCTACAGGGAACACTGAAGCTTTCTTT. The encoded protein is CASSSTGNTEAFF.

J is TRBJ1-1 and V is TRBV11-2; 7 positions match TRBD1. The CDR3 consists of 16 residues. The J segment lost 5 bases and the V segment lost 5 bases, leaving 14 bases of the junction unmatched. The germline V gene encodes CDR1 SGHAT and CDR2 FQNNGV. CDR3 sequence reads: CASSPDRNLQGTEAFF. The CDR3 region has the DNA TGTGCCAGCAGCCCTGACAGGAATTTACAGGGGACTGAAGCTTTCTTT.

The table lists this clone with a count of one. Other DNA sequences of this sample code for an identical CDR3. This chain connects TRBV12-3 or TRBV12-4 to TRBJ1-2; 11 nucleotides agree with TRBD1. The CDR3 is made up of 13 amino acids. Trimming took 1 base from V and 8 from J; bases not matched to a gene: 0. CDR3 coding DNA: TGTGCCAGCAGTTTAGGGACAGGGGGCGGCTACACCTTC. The encoded protein is CASSLGTGGGYTF.

The chain combines TRBV4-1 with TRBJ1-2, with 8 nucleotides matching TRBD1. The germline CDR1 and CDR2 sequences are MGHRA and YSYEKL. The CDR3 has 16 residues. Germline trimming cut 2 bases from V and 1 base from J; bases unmatched to any gene: 6. CDR3 sequence: CASSQSGTGYNYGYTF. CDR3 DNA sequence: TGCGCCAGCAGCCAAAGCGGGACAGGCTATAACTATGGCTACACCTTC.

Worth noting for this clone: Other DNA sequences in this specimen translate into the identical CDR3. The V and J genes are TRBV7-2 and TRBJ2-2; D is perhaps TRBD1 (6 bases). This CDR3 region has 13 residues. The germline V gene encodes CDR1 SGHTA and CDR2 FQGNSA. The ends were cut back, 3 bases at V and 5 bases at J, with 7 bases in the middle. CDR3 loop: CASSFRGTGELFF. In nucleotides, the CDR3 is TGTGCCAGCAGCTTTAGGGGGACCGGGGAGCTGTTTTTT.

The table lists this clone with a count of one. This rearrangement joins TRBV3-1 (or the pseudogene TRBV3-2) to TRBJ1-6, with D possibly matching TRBD1 (5 bases). V lost 3 bases and J 8 bases, leaving 11 bases between the germline ends. The V gene's germline CDR1 is LGHDT and CDR2 YNNKEL (reference sequence). CDR3 length equals 14 residues. CDR3 sequence: CASSQNRIYSPLHF. The CDR3 bases are TGTGCCAGCAGCCAGAACAGGATATATTCACCCCTCCACTTT.

The V call is TRBV9, the J call TRBJ1-2; 8 bases agree with TRBD1. The CDR3 runs 15 residues. Looked up from germline, CDR1 is SGDLS and CDR2 is YYNGEE. The J segment lost 8 bases and the V segment lost 5 bases, leaving 14 bases of the junction unmatched. The CDR3 protein is CASRAPGQGAEGYTF. The CDR3 nucleotides are TGTGCCAGCAGAGCCCCTGGTCAGGGGGCCGAGGGCTACACCTTC.